This entry concerns a single T cell receptor beta chain. This clonotype was counted at least ten times. The antigen it binds to is not known. The record has no base qualities; no much larger clone is one base away. This sample was included in a study of read filtering for tumor transcriptome and immune sequencing (dated by TCRdb to 2018 to 2021). Some background on the complete study: The cohort had roughly 18 male and more than 11 female patients with a mean age of about 66 years, ranging from about 45 to 85. After DNase treatment, whole-transcriptome libraries were prepared with the TruSeq RNA Access Library Prep Kit. TCR-region mapped reads per sample ranged from about 4.05 to 10.27 million with IR-seq versus only about 85 to 1,300 with RNA-seq. One main goal was a read-filtering strategy for immune repertoire data, in particular deciding whether clonotypes backed by only one read should be removed. Using the same bone marrow samples, the study compared TCR repertoires obtained by targeted immune repertoire sequencing with those obtained by bulk whole-transcriptome sequencing. Under revised international staging, roughly 8 patients fell into R-ISS I, around 15 into R-ISS II and 6 or 7 into R-ISS III.

The trim is 4 bases for V and 5 bases for J, with a gap of 9 bases between the germline ends. Spanning cysteine to phenylalanine, the CDR3 consists of 13 amino acids. Just the 39-base CDR3 DNA is kept, in frame starting at base 1. The germline V gene supplies CDR1 ENHRY and CDR2 SYGVKD. Starting from around 420 ng RNA, TCR libraries were constructed with the Immunoverse kit using molecular barcoded adaptors that cover the alpha/delta and beta/gamma chains. TCR library preparation was performed with the same RNA that was used for transcriptome sequencing. Sequencing of the TCR libraries was done on an Illumina HiSeq 4000 with 2 x 150 cycles. The authors' analysis ran thus. TCR reads were aligned to human V, D, J and C references and assembled into CDR3 clonotypes with MiXCR, including quality filtering and error correction. The tcR package in R was used for analysis of clonotype counts and gene usage diversity. Raw mapping reads were checked after the RNA-seq reads had been mapped by STAR aligner version 2.5.3a onto the human GRCh37 genome. To test how sequencing depth affects detected clonotypes, IR-seq fastq files were randomly downsampled with Seqtk 1.3. The raw public reads went through TCRdb reprocessing: fastp at Q25, MiXCR clone calling, in-frame beta chains kept. All rows with the same CDR3 protein become a single entry with the most common DNA and genes. For this entry, the V and J calls and clone size follow TCRdb and not the study's own pipeline. The sample has 35,000 to 40,000 distinct CDR3 sequences on record, less than 15% of them singletons. More than 15% of the sample is held by the ten biggest clonotypes.

Each patient had bone marrow sampled at the time of active disease. Bone marrow mononuclear cells were isolated by Ficoll-Hypaque density gradient centrifugation. To remove myeloma plasma cells, the cells were labeled with CD138 magnetic microbeads on a MACS separator, and CD138-negative cells were then collected by negative selection. Flow cytometry on an Attune NxT with CD138 antibodies was used to check the purity of the isolated cells. TRIzol reagent was used to extract total RNA, which was then quantified with a NanoDrop spectrophotometer. For each patient, the CD138-negative bone marrow sample underwent paired RNA-seq and IR-seq. Overall study outcomes, separate from this receptor: Single-read clonotypes made up roughly four fifths of clonotypes but 3.5% to 4.5% of total reads in IR-seq, and 70% to 75% of clonotypes and about 45% of reads in RNA-seq. The sorted CD138-negative fraction was a mixed bone marrow immune population, not purified T cells. Clonotypes were captured by IR-seq at much higher depth and more reliably than by RNA-seq, and smaller IR-seq throughput was sufficient for identification of most shared clonotypes. The correlation between IR-seq and RNA-seq shared clonotype proportions rose when single-read clonotypes were removed.

The rearrangement combines TRBV10-3 with TRBJ1-5; TRBD1 might be the D gene, on 6 matching bases. The TCR originated in a donor at least 40 years old with multiple myeloma. Sequenced input: a population of CD138-negative cells sorted from bone marrow. This specimen's cell subset or site label, interpreted: bone marrow mononuclear cells depleted of CD138+ plasma/myeloma cells by negative magnetic selection. The CDR3 protein is CAISGGGDQPQHF. The base sequence is TGTGCCATCAGTGGAGGGGGGGATCAGCCCCAGCATTTT.